This T cell receptor (beta chain) emerged from a study of CD8 T cells in Susac syndrome. General observations from the study: Within Susac syndrome CD4+ T cell repertoires, clonal expansion was not evident.

cDNA came from roughly 0.53 to 1 ug RNA primed by random hexamers. Using its own MiXCR run on the immunoSEQ multiplex PCR reads, TCRdb lists one record per CDR3 protein. The table has roughly 150,000 distinct CDR3 sequences, approximately 95% seen once. V was trimmed by 5 bases and J by 4 bases, leaving 21 bases between them. The CDR3 sequence is 17 residues long. The germline V gene has CDR1 MNHEY and CDR2 SMNVEV (reference sequence). On this clonotype itself: Antigen unknown.

This clonotype originated in a human donor with Susac syndrome. The source material was CD4+ T cells from PBMCs. The rearrangement joins TRBV27 to TRBJ1-5; D is perhaps TRBD1 (6 bases). This CDR3 reads CASSKTGIGHWNQPQHF. CDR3 DNA: TGTGCCAGCAGTAAAACAGGGATAGGCCATTGGAATCAGCCCCAGCATTTT.